Listed below are T cell receptor beta chains from one sample, sequenced in a study of cytomegalovirus exposure and HLA in healthy donors. Assay: immunoSEQ multiplex PCR; the TCRdb copy retains only in-frame clones and omits some. Of 150,000 to 200,000 clones detected, 75% to 80% appear once; the ten largest clones hold 4.5% to 7.5%. Sequenced material: PBMCs. The receptors were gathered from a young woman in good health and CMV-seropositive. Both conserved end residues are part of each CDR3. D genes are given only for firm matches. For some rows the clone size is stated as once, few or many, or as a class when expanded; others skip it.

NA TRBJ2-6 TRBD1 TRBV19 TGTGCCAGTCAGCAGGGGGCGGGTGGGGCCAACGTCCTGACTTTC CASQQGAGGANVLTF
NA TRBJ2-2 TRBD2 TRBV4-2 TGTGCCAGCAGCGATGGGACTAGAGGAACCGGGGAGCTGTTTTTT CASSDGTRGTGELFF
NA TRBJ1-1 NA TRBV10-2 TGCGCCAGCGTGGAGGGCACTGAAGCTTTCTTT CASVEGTEAFF
NA TRBJ2-3 TRBD2 TRBV7-9 TGTGCCAGCAGCTTAGGGACTAGCGGGAGAGATACGCAGTATTTT CASSLGTSGRDTQYF
NA TRBJ2-5 NA TRBV5-1 TGCGCCAGCAGCTTGGAGGGAGGAAGGTCGGAGACCCAGTACTTC CASSLEGGRSETQYF
NA TRBJ1-2 NA TRBV6-5 TGTGCCAGCAGTTACTCGAATAATCCGGGAGTGGATGGCTACACCTTC CASSYSNNPGVDGYTF
NA TRBJ2-7 NA TRBV28 TGTGCCAGCAGTACCATGCTAGGGCGGGAACATTACGAGCAGTACTTC CASSTMLGREHYEQYF
NA TRBJ1-1 NA TRBV6-6 TGTGCCAGCAGTTACAACGGGGCTGAAGCTTTCTTT CASSYNGAEAFF
few TRBJ1-1 NA TRBV27 TGTGCCAGCAGTAAACTGCCGTTGAACACTGAAGCTTTCTTT CASSKLPLNTEAFF
NA TRBJ2-7 NA TRBV11-3 TGTGCCAGCAGCTCCTTGGACACGGAGCAGTACTTC CASSSLDTEQYF
NA TRBJ1-3 TRBD1 TRBV5-1 TGCGCCAGCAGCCCTCCGGGACAGGGCCACACCATATATTTT CASSPPGQGHTIYF
NA TRBJ2-7 NA TRBV11-2 TGTGCCAGCAGCTGGAGGTCGGGAGATCGCGACGAGCAGTACTTC CASSWRSGDRDEQYF
NA TRBJ2-7 TRBD1 TRBV5-6 TGTGCCAGCAGCTTTCGGACAGGACTTTACGAGCAGTACTTC CASSFRTGLYEQYF
NA TRBJ1-1 NA TRBV6-5 TGTGCCAGCAGTCAGATAAGGAACACTGAAGCTTTCTTT CASSQIRNTEAFF
NA TRBJ1-2 NA TRBV7-9 TGTGCCAGCAGCCCCGGACAAAAACTCATGGGGGGCACCTTC CASSPGQKLMGGTF
NA TRBJ2-3 TRBD1 TRBV15 TGTGCCACCAGCATCACACTTGGGACAGGGACAGTAGATACGCAGTATTTT CATSITLGTGTVDTQYF
NA TRBJ1-6 NA TRBV6-5 TGTGCCAGCAGTGAAAGGGGGTCCAATTCACCCCTCCACTTT CASSERGSNSPLHF
NA TRBJ2-7 TRBD2 TRBV18 TGTGCCAGCTCACCCCCGGGACTAGCGGGAGCCTACGAGCAGTACTTC CASSPPGLAGAYEQYF
NA TRBJ2-5 NA TRBV5-1 TGCGCCAGCAGCTTCGTAGGACAACAAGAGACCCAGTACTTC CASSFVGQQETQYF
NA TRBJ1-1 NA TRBV5-4 TGTGCCAGCAGCTTTCAGCAGGGGACGAACACTGAAGCTTTCTTT CASSFQQGTNTEAFF
NA TRBJ1-4 TRBD1 TRBV27 TGTGCCAGCAGTTCTACAGGGGTAGGAGAAAAACTGTTTTTT CASSSTGVGEKLFF
few TRBJ2-1 TRBD1 TRBV25-1 TGTGCCAGCAGTGACCTGGACAGGGGGCTTAATGAGCAGTTCTTC CASSDLDRGLNEQFF
NA TRBJ2-7 TRBD2 TRBV19 TGTGCCAGTAGTACCCTAGCGGAAGCTTACGAGCAGTACTTC CASSTLAEAYEQYF
NA TRBJ2-5 NA TRBV19 TGTGCCAGTAGTATAGATCTCCAAGAGACCCAGTACTTC CASSIDLQETQYF
NA TRBJ1-6 NA TRBV6-5 TGTGCCAGCAGAGACGGACGGGGAAATTCACCCCTCCACTTT CASRDGRGNSPLHF
NA TRBJ1-3 TRBD1 TRBV2 TGTGCCAGCAGCTACAGACAGGGCTCTGGAAACACCATATATTTT CASSYRQGSGNTIYF
NA TRBJ2-7 TRBD2 TRBV7-8 TGTGCCAGCAGCTCCGCTAGCGGGAGACGTCGCTACGAGCAGTACTTC CASSSASGRRRYEQYF
NA TRBJ2-7 NA TRBV6-1 TGTGCCAGCAGTGCCTCAGGCGAGCAGTACTTC CASSASGEQYF
NA TRBJ2-2 NA TRBV28 TGTGCCAGCAGTAAGTCGGGATCCGGGGAGCTGTTTTTT CASSKSGSGELFF
NA TRBJ2-7 NA TRBV10-1 TGCGCCAGCAGTGACGCGAGGGACACCAACTCCTACGAGCAGTACTTC CASSDARDTNSYEQYF
NA TRBJ1-1 NA TRBV5-4 TGTGCCAGCAGCTTGGGTCCGGACTCGAACACTGAAGCTTTCTTT CASSLGPDSNTEAFF
NA TRBJ2-3 NA TRBV5-1 TGCGCCAGCAGGGGGGCCGGGACTACTGTCACAGATACGCAGTATTTT CASRGAGTTVTDTQYF
NA TRBJ2-3 NA TRBV29-1 TGCAGCGTTGAAATGGCAGATTATACGCAGTATTTT CSVEMADYTQYF
NA TRBJ1-1 NA TRBV7-6 TGTGCCAGCAGCTTAACGGTACGGGACATCGGGCCCATTGAAGCTTTCTTT CASSLTVRDIGPIEAFF
NA TRBJ2-5 TRBD1 TRBV4-1 TGCGCCAGCACCGGGACAGTTGATACAGAGACCCAGTACTTC CASTGTVDTETQYF
NA TRBJ1-2 NA TRBV6-1 TGTGCCTTGCAGGCTACTAACTATGGCTACACCTTC CALQATNYGYTF
NA TRBJ1-2 NA TRBV6-6 TGTGCCAGCAGTTACTCCGCGGATGGCTACACCTTC CASSYSADGYTF
NA TRBJ1-4 TRBD1 TRBV11-2 TGTGCCAGCACTTTAGGGGACAGGGGTAGTGAAAAACTGTTTTTT CASTLGDRGSEKLFF
NA TRBJ1-3 NA TRBV11-1 TGTGCCAGCAGCACAGACGTCCGCTCTGGAAACACCATATATTTT CASSTDVRSGNTIYF
NA TRBJ1-2 NA TRBV15 TGTGCCACCAGCATACTTAGCGGGGACTATGGCTACACCTTC CATSILSGDYGYTF
NA TRBJ2-7 NA TRBV6-5 TGTGCCAGCAGTACCACCGGGACTTTACCCTACGAGCAGTACTTC CASSTTGTLPYEQYF
NA TRBJ1-5 NA TRBV28 TGTGCCACCTACCCAGCGTATAGCAATCAGCCCCAGCATTTT CATYPAYSNQPQHF
NA TRBJ1-1 NA TRBV27 TGTGCCAGCAGTTTAACGGCAGGGATCGTGGCTTTCTTT CASSLTAGIVAFF
NA TRBJ2-1 NA TRBV19 TGTGCCAGTAGTCCGGGAATTGAATACAATGAGCAGTTCTTC CASSPGIEYNEQFF
NA TRBJ2-7 NA TRBV5-4 TGTGCCAGCAGCTTGAAGGTCGGGGTCGCCTACGAGCAGTACTTC CASSLKVGVAYEQYF
NA TRBJ2-2 NA TRBV7-9 TGTGCCAGCAGCATTAGCGGGGAGCTGTTTTTT CASSISGELFF
NA TRBJ1-1 TRBD1 TRBV7-2 TGTGCCAGCAGCTCCCGACAGGGGACTGAAGCTTTCTTT CASSSRQGTEAFF
NA TRBJ2-5 NA TRBV5-6 TGTGCCAGCAGCTCAATGCAGTCCCAAGAGACCCAGTACTTC CASSSMQSQETQYF
NA TRBJ1-3 TRBD1 TRBV7-9 TGTGCCAGCAGCGTAGGTTCCGGACAGGCCGCGAACACCATATATTTT CASSVGSGQAANTIYF
NA TRBJ2-1 TRBD1 TRBV5-4 TGTGCCAGCAGCTGGGGACAGGACAATGAGCAGTTCTTC CASSWGQDNEQFF
NA TRBJ2-1 NA TRBV7-6 TGTGCCAGCAGCTTAGTCGGCGGAGCCGCCGTCAATGAGCAGTTCTTC CASSLVGGAAVNEQFF
NA TRBJ2-1 NA TRBV4-1 TGCGCCAGCAGCCAAACCCCCCGGGGCAATGAGCAGTTCTTC CASSQTPRGNEQFF
NA TRBJ2-4 NA TRBV28 TGTGCCAGCAGTTTGGGCTTATTAGCCAAAAACATTCAGTACTTC CASSLGLLAKNIQYF
NA TRBJ1-1 TRBD1 TRBV27 TGTGCCAGCAGTTTTAGCGGACAGGGGGGCGGCACTGAAGCTTTCTTT CASSFSGQGGGTEAFF
once TRBJ2-5 NA TRBV6-1 TGTGCCAGCAGTGCACAGGGTAGTAGGGAGACCCAGTACTTC CASSAQGSRETQYF
NA TRBJ2-7 TRBD2 TRBV13 TGTGCCAGCAGCCCTGGACTAGCCCGGAGCCACGAGCAGTACTTC CASSPGLARSHEQYF
NA TRBJ2-1 TRBD2 TRBV5-4 TGTGCCAGCAGCTTGAAGGCTAGCGGGAGTAAAGCTGAGCAGTTCTTC CASSLKASGSKAEQFF
NA TRBJ1-1 NA TRBV7-2 TGTGCCAGCAGTTTTAGACTTAAGAACACTGAAGCTTTCTTT CASSFRLKNTEAFF
NA TRBJ2-1 NA TRBV5-1 TGCGCCAGCAGCTTGACGGGAGCAGGTTCAAATGAGCAGTTCTTC CASSLTGAGSNEQFF